These 6 T cell receptor beta chains originate from one sample sequenced in a study of technical replicates of blood from a few donors. Assay: immunoSEQ multiplex PCR; the TCRdb copy retains only in-frame clones and omits some. The sample holds 90,000 or so clones, around 93% seen once. Specimen: T cells isolated from PBMCs. These receptors came from a human donor in good health.

In its sample, this clone was seen once. The chain links TRBV5-6 to TRBJ1-1, with D unclear. V dropped 2 bases and J dropped 5 bases, with 10 bases sitting between them. CDR3 length equals 13 residues. Germline V gene data show CDR1 as SGHDT and CDR2 as YYEEEE. CDR3 loop: CASSLEGGTEAFF. The DNA for the CDR3 is TGTGCCAGCAGCTTAGAAGGAGGGACTGAAGCTTTCTTT.

The gene calls are TRBV6-5 and TRBJ2-1; 8 bases are a match to TRBD2. The germline V gene encodes CDR1 MNHEY and CDR2 SVGAGI. After removal of 2 bases from V and 6 bases from J, the junction contained 6 bases not matched to a gene. This CDR3 spans 15 amino acids. CDR3 region: CASSYKVAGRNEQFF. The CDR3 DNA sequence: TGTGCCAGCAGTTACAAGGTAGCGGGACGCAATGAGCAGTTCTTC.

The chain combines TRBV28 with TRBJ1-5, with D possibly being TRBD1 (6 bases). Trimming took off 3 bases at V and 5 bases at J, with 20 bases between the two ends. This CDR3 comprises 17 residues. Germline CDR1 is MDHEN and CDR2 is SYDVKM. CDR3 DNA: TGTGCCAGCAGTTTGGCACAGGGATTGGGGCCTTATCAGCCCCAGCATTTT. It codes for CASSLAQGLGPYQPQHF. Full variable domain (missing parts from reference TRBV28 and TRBJ1-5): DVKVTQSSRYLVKRTGEKVFLECVQDMDHENMFWYRQDPGLGLRLIYFSYDVKMKEKGDIPEGYSVSREKKERFSLILESASTNQTSMYLCASSLAQGLGPYQPQHFGDGTRLSIL.

The chain recombines TRBV7-9 with TRBJ2-2; TRBD2 aligns across 8 bases. The germline V gene has CDR1 SEHNR and CDR2 FQNEAQ (reference sequence). This CDR3 region has 15 residues. Trimming took 3 bases from V and 5 from J; bases not matched to a gene: 5. DNA for the CDR3: TGTGCCAGCAGCTTCGAGCGGGAGTTAACCGGGGAGCTGTTTTTT. It translates to CASSFERELTGELFF.

J is TRBJ1-1 and V is TRBV6-5, with no clear D. The CDR3 contains 11 residues. Per germline, CDR1 MNHEY and CDR2 SVGAGI. With 5 bases removed from V and 1 base from J, the gap between germline ends came to 2 bases. The CDR3 region has the DNA TGTGCCAGCAGTCGGAACACTGAAGCTTTCTTT. It yields the protein CASSRNTEAFF.

This sequence joins TRBV5-6 and TRBJ1-4; D possibly corresponds to TRBD1 (5 bases). Trimming pared 2 bases from V and 4 bases from J, leaving 9 bases between. The length of the CDR3 is 14 residues. The germline V gene encodes CDR1 SGHDT and CDR2 YYEEEE. The chain's CDR3 is CASSLQAYNEKLFF. The DNA of the CDR3 is TGTGCCAGCAGCTTACAGGCCTATAATGAAAAACTGTTTTTT.